These T cell receptor beta chains were read from a single sample in a study of Graves' ophthalmopathy and Graves' hyperthyroidism. Via MiXCR, TCRdb re-called the multiplex PCR reads, giving one row per CDR3 protein. The top ten clones hold roughly 3.2% of a sample with hundreds of thousands of distinct CDR3 sequences, roughly 21% of them seen once. Sequencing used peripheral blood. All receptors derive from a woman aged 18-29 years with stable Graves' hyperthyroidism. CDR3s include the opening cysteine and the closing phenylalanine or tryptophan. D genes are given only for firm matches. Clone sizes are given selectively: once, few, many, or a class where the clone is expanded.

size	D	J	V	DNA	CDR3
-	-	TRBJ1-1	TRBV28	TGTGCCAGCAGTTTCGCAGGGTATAACACTGAAGCTTTCTTT	CASSFAGYNTEAFF
many	TRBD1	TRBJ2-7	TRBV20-1	TGCAGTGCTACTGAGCGGGGCGGGACAGGGAGGCAAAGGGGGAGCTACGAGCAGTACTTC	CSATERGGTGRQRGSYEQYF
many	-	TRBJ2-7	TRBV20-1	TGCAGTGCCCCGGACGGGGCCTACGAGCAGTACTTC	CSAPDGAYEQYF
-	-	TRBJ2-7	TRBV6-1	TGTGCCAGCAGTCCAAGAGCGTCCGATCCGTGGGAGCAGTACTTC	CASSPRASDPWEQYF
many	TRBD2	TRBJ2-7	TRBV12-3/TRBV12-4	TGTGCCAGCAGTTTTGGGGGGGCTCGGACTAGCGGCTACGAGCAGTACTTC	CASSFGGARTSGYEQYF
many	-	TRBJ2-7	TRBV5-1	TGCGCCAGCAGCCTCGGACACGCTAGAGAGCAGTACTTC	CASSLGHAREQYF
many	TRBD2	TRBJ2-4	TRBV5-1	TGCGCCAGCAGCCTGGGACTAGCGGGAATCTCCAAAAACATTCAGTACTTC	CASSLGLAGISKNIQYF
many	-	TRBJ2-3	TRBV10-3	TGTGCCAAATCCAGTTCTAGCACAGATACGCAGTATTTT	CAKSSSSTDTQYF
many	TRBD1	TRBJ1-6	TRBV27	TGTGCCTGTCCACGCCGGGACAGGGGCCAATCACCCCCCCACTTT	CACPRRDRGQSPPHF
few	-	TRBJ1-2	TRBV12-3/TRBV12-4	TGTGCCAGCAGTTACACATGGTCGGGTGGCTACACCTTC	CASSYTWSGGYTF
-	-	TRBJ2-4	TRBV11-2	TGTGCCAGCAGCTTAGGCGGCGCGTTGAGATTGAACATTCAGTACTTC	CASSLGGALRLNIQYF
many	-	TRBJ2-7	TRBV7-8	TGTGCCAGCAGCTTACGTGGGTTGGCTGACCGGGGGAGGGAGCAGTACTTC	CASSLRGLADRGREQYF
many	TRBD1	TRBJ1-5	TRBV20-1	TGCAGTGCGGACTACAGGGGCGGGGATCAGCCCCAGCATTTT	CSADYRGGDQPQHF
many	-	TRBJ2-5	TRBV6-4	TGCGCCAGCATCATGGACCCAGACTCGACCCAGTACTTC	CASIMDPDSTQYF
-	TRBD1	TRBJ1-2	TRBV6-1	TGTGCCAGCACCCAGCGACAGGGCCCTAACTATGGCTACACCTTC	CASTQRQGPNYGYTF
many	-	TRBJ1-2	TRBV2	TGTGCCAGCAGTGTGGCCATGACAGCCGGCTACACCTTC	CASSVAMTAGYTF
many	-	TRBJ2-7	TRBV12-3/TRBV12-4	TGTGCCAGCCAGGCGGGGTATCCCTACGAGCAGTACTTC	CASQAGYPYEQYF
-	-	TRBJ2-1	TRBV11-1	TGTGCCAGCAGCTTATACACCTCCCGACTAGTTTACGGCTACAATGAGCAGTTCTTC	CASSLYTSRLVYGYNEQFF
many	TRBD1	TRBJ1-2	TRBV6-1	TGTGCCAGCAGGGGGACAGCGCTTAACTATGGCTACACCTTC	CASRGTALNYGYTF
many	-	TRBJ1-2	TRBV20-1	TGCAGTGCTAGAGACCAGACAGTTAACTATGGCTACACCTTC	CSARDQTVNYGYTF
-	-	TRBJ2-2	TRBV2	TGTGCCAGCAGTGAAGCTGGGGCCGGGGAGCTGTTTTTT	CASSEAGAGELFF
many	-	TRBJ2-5	TRBV6-2/TRBV6-3	TGTGCCAGCAAAAACCGGGACATGGGAGCGTGGACCCAGTACTTC	CASKNRDMGAWTQYF
-	TRBD1	TRBJ1-1	TRBV6-2/TRBV6-3	TGTGCCAGCAGTCTCTTGACAGGGAAGCGCACTGAAGCTTTCTTT	CASSLLTGKRTEAFF
many	TRBD1	TRBJ2-7	TRBV11-2	TGTGCCAGCAGCTTGGGGGGACAGGTCTCCTACGAGCAGTACTTC	CASSLGGQVSYEQYF
-	-	TRBJ1-3	TRBV12-3/TRBV12-4	TGTGCCAGCAATTATGGATTGGCCACCATATATTTT	CASNYGLATIYF
many	-	TRBJ1-1	TRBV7-9	TGTGCCAGCAGCGATCTGGACAGCTTGAACACTGAAGCTTTCTTT	CASSDLDSLNTEAFF
many	TRBD1	TRBJ2-5	TRBV10-1	TGCGCCAGCACCTTAGGGGGACAGGTTCGACAAGAGACCCAGTACTTC	CASTLGGQVRQETQYF
many	-	TRBJ1-1	TRBV6-2/TRBV6-3	TGTGCCAGCAGTCCCCTCCCTGGGGACACTGAAGCTTTCTTT	CASSPLPGDTEAFF
many	TRBD2	TRBJ2-7	TRBV7-9	TGTGCCAGCAGCTCGAGTAGCGGGTTCTCCTACGAGCAGTACTTC	CASSSSSGFSYEQYF
many	TRBD1	TRBJ1-5	TRBV2	TGTGCCAGCAGAGGGACAGGGGGAGGGAATCAGCCCCAGCATTTT	CASRGTGGGNQPQHF
many	TRBD2	TRBJ2-7	TRBV2	TGTGCCAGCACTCCGGGACTAAGACTCTACGAGCAGTACTTC	CASTPGLRLYEQYF
many	-	TRBJ2-4	TRBV12-3/TRBV12-4	TGTGCCAGCACCAAACGGCAAGGTGGTAGCGGCATTCAGTACTTC	CASTKRQGGSGIQYF
many	-	TRBJ1-3	TRBV6-5	TGTGCCAGCAGTTACGTTGGGGGACTCTCTGGAAACACCATATATTTT	CASSYVGGLSGNTIYF
-	TRBD1	TRBJ1-5	TRBV6-5	TGTGCCAGCAGTTTCCGACCCGGGAGAGGGGGACAGCCTCAGCATTTT	CASSFRPGRGGQPQHF
many	TRBD1	TRBJ1-2	TRBV10-3	TGTGCCATCAACAGGGACAGGGAGGACTATGGCTACACCTTC	CAINRDREDYGYTF
many	TRBD1	TRBJ1-5	TRBV6-5	TGTGCCAGCAGATCCGGGACAGGGTCGGATCAGCCCCAGCATTTT	CASRSGTGSDQPQHF
many	-	TRBJ2-2	TRBV6-2/TRBV6-3	TGTGCCAGCAGCCCCCTAGAAACCGGGGAGCTGTTTTTT	CASSPLETGELFF
few	-	TRBJ1-2	TRBV30	TGCGCCTGGAGTGGGACGTATGGCTACACCTTC	CAWSGTYGYTF
many	TRBD1	TRBJ1-2	TRBV3-1	TGTGCCAGCAGCCAAGTATTTAAAGGGGCAGGGGGCGATGACTATGGCTACACCTTC	CASSQVFKGAGGDDYGYTF
-	-	TRBJ1-6	TRBV7-3	TGTGCCAGCAGCTTCCAGCCCTATAATTCACCCCTCCACTTT	CASSFQPYNSPLHF
many	-	TRBJ1-2	TRBV6-2/TRBV6-3	TGTGCCAGCAGCCTCGCAGGGAACTATGGCTACACCTTC	CASSLAGNYGYTF
once	TRBD1	TRBJ1-1	TRBV7-9	TGTGCCAGCCTACAGGGGGGAACTGAAGCTTTCTTT	CASLQGGTEAFF
many	-	TRBJ1-5	TRBV6-5	TGTGCCAGCAGTTACACATACAGCAACAATCAGCCCCAGCATTTT	CASSYTYSNNQPQHF
few	-	TRBJ2-7	TRBV4-1	TGCGCCAGCAGCAAGCTCGCCCCCTCCTACGAGCAGTACTTC	CASSKLAPSYEQYF
many	-	TRBJ1-2	TRBV9	TGTGCCAGCAGCGGGCAGGTGGAAGGCTACACCTTC	CASSGQVEGYTF
-	-	TRBJ1-5	TRBV6-2/TRBV6-3	TGTGCCAGCAGTAAGGGTGGTCAGCCCCAGCATTTT	CASSKGGQPQHF
many	-	TRBJ1-2	TRBV12-3/TRBV12-4	TGTGCCAGCAGCACCGCAGGAGCTAACTATGGCTACACCTTC	CASSTAGANYGYTF
many	-	TRBJ2-5	TRBV2	TGTGCCAGCAGTGGTACCCAGAAACGAATAGAGACCCAGTACTTC	CASSGTQKRIETQYF
many	TRBD1	TRBJ2-7	TRBV12-3/TRBV12-4	TGTGCCAGCAGATTAACGGGACAGGGCTCCTACGAGCAGTACTTC	CASRLTGQGSYEQYF